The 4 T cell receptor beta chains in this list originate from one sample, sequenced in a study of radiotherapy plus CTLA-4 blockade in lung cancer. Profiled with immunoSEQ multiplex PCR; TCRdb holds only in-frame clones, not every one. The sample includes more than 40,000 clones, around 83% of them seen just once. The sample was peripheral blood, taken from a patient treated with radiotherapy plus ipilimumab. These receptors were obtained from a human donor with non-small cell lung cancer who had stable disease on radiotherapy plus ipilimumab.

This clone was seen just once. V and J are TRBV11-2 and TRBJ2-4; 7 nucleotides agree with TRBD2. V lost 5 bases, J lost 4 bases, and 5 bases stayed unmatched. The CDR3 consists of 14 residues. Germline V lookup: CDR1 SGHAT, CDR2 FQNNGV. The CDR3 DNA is TGTGCCAGCAGCCAGATGGGGGGGAAAAACATTCAGTACTTC. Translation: CASSQMGGKNIQYF.

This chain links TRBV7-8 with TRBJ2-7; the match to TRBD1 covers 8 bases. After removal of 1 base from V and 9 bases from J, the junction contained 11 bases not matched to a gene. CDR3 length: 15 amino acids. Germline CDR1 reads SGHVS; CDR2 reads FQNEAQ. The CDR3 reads CASSLGQGPSGGQYF. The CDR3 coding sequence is TGTGCCAGCAGCTTAGGACAGGGGCCTTCCGGGGGGCAGTACTTC.

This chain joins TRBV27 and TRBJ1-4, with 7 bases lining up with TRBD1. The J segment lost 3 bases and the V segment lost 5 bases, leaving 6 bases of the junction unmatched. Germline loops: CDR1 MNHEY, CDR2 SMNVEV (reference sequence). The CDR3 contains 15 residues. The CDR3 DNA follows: TGTGCCAGCAGTACAGGGGTTGGGGCTAATGAAAAACTGTTTTTT. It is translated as CASSTGVGANEKLFF. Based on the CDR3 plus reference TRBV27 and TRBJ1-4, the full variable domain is EAQVTQNPRYLITVTGKKLTVTCSQNMNHEYMSWYRQDPGLGLRQIYYSMNVEVTDKGDVPEGYKVSRKEKRNFPLILESPSPNQTSLYFCASSTGVGANEKLFFGSGTQLSVL.

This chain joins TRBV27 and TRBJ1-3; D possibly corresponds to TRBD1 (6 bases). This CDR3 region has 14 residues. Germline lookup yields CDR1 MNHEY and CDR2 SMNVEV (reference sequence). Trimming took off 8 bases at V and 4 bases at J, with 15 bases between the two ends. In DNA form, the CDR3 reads TGTGCCAGCGGCCGCCAGGGGTCGGGAAACACCATATATTTT. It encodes CASGRQGSGNTIYF.